Presented here are 25 T cell receptor beta chains from one specimen sequenced in a study of shared clonotypes between healthy human individuals. Produced via immunoSEQ multiplex PCR; TCRdb's table is partial and in-frame only. Of roughly 850,000 clones detected, about 97% appear once; the ten largest clones hold under 0.3%. CD8 cells regarded as naive lacked CD45RO, were positively chosen for CCR7, and omitted terminally differentiated effector memory CD45RA+ cells. The sample comprised naive CD8+ T cells sorted from blood. These receptors were collected from a man aged 25-45 years in good health.

The chain employs TRBV7-8 and TRBJ1-5; possibly TRBD1 for D (6 bases). V dropped 4 bases and J dropped 6 bases, with 16 bases sitting between them. The V gene's germline CDR1 is SGHVS and CDR2 FQNEAQ. This CDR3 is built from 15 residues. For the CDR3, the DNA is TGTGCCAGCAGCTCCTCTAAGAGAGGGGGTCAGCCCCAGCATTTT. Encoded protein: CASSSSKRGGQPQHF.

This clone has at least ten counts. Other nucleotide sequences from this sample produce the same CDR3. CDR3 DNA: TGTGCCAGCACCGGACTAGCGAACCAAGAGACCCAGTACTTC. As protein: CASTGLANQETQYF. This chain uses TRBV7-9 with TRBJ2-5, with TRBD2 matching 9 bases. The CDR3 extends over 14 amino acids. CDR1 is SEHNR and CDR2 is FQNEAQ in the germline V gene (reference sequence). V dropped 7 bases and J dropped 0; count of bases not matched to a gene: 3.

The CDR3 DNA sequence: TGTGCCAGCAGTGAAGCGCTTCGCAACTACAATGAGCAGTTCTTC. It yields the protein CASSEALRNYNEQFF. This sequence joins TRBV2 and TRBJ2-1; no firm D call. The CDR3 covers 15 residues. V was pared by 0 bases and J by 3 bases, with 9 bases between. CDR1 and CDR2 from the germline V gene are SNHLY and FYNNEI.

Only one count was recorded for this clone. The V gene is TRBV4-1, the J gene TRBJ2-5; 8 bases are shared with TRBD1. The V gene's germline CDR1 is MGHRA and CDR2 YSYEKL. This CDR3 is built from 16 residues. The trim removed 4 bases at V and 5 bases at J, leaving 12 bases unmatched. The CDR3 loop reads CASSRIRTGPRETQYF. In nucleotides, the CDR3 is TGCGCCAGCAGCCGTATTCGGACAGGGCCAAGGGAGACCCAGTACTTC.

The CDR3 region has the DNA TGTGCCAGCAGCGTTCCTAGTCAGGACACTAAGAACTATGGCTACACCTTC. Its translation: CASSVPSQDTKNYGYTF. The V gene is TRBV9, the J gene TRBJ1-2, with a possible D match to TRBD1 (5 bases). The CDR3 sequence is 17 residues long. Germline V gene lookup returns CDR1 SGDLS and CDR2 YYNGEE. Trimming pared 2 bases from V and 2 bases from J, leaving 19 bases between. Filled out from reference TRBV9 and TRBJ1-2, the complete variable domain reads DSGVTQTPKHLITATGQRVTLRCSPRSGDLSVYWYQQSLDQGLQFLIQYYNGEERAKGNILERFSAQQFPDLHSELNLSSLELGDSALYFCASSVPSQDTKNYGYTFGSGTRLTVV.

The chain uses TRBV27 and TRBJ2-7; maybe TRBD1 (6 bases). This CDR3 is built from 13 residues. Germline V gene sequence: CDR1 MNHEY, CDR2 SMNVEV (reference sequence). Deletions cut 8 bases from V and 3 bases from J, with 14 bases between. The DNA for the CDR3 is TGTGCCAGCGGACAGTCTTTAATCTACGAGCAGTACTTC. Protein sequence: CASGQSLIYEQYF.

This clone was observed many times. The V and J genes are TRBV28 and TRBJ2-5, with TRBD2 matching 7 bases. V was pared by 9 bases and J by 4 bases, with 5 bases of the junction left unmatched. CDR3 length: 12 amino acids. Germline assignment: CDR1 MDHEN and CDR2 SYDVKM. The CDR3 DNA sequence: TGTGCCAGTTCGCGGGAGTCAGAGACCCAGTACTTC. As protein: CASSRESETQYF.

A note on this clone: This CDR3 is also generated by other DNA sequences in the sample. The genes are TRBV7-9 and TRBJ2-7; D is uncertain. Deletions cut 3 bases from V and 5 bases from J, with 8 bases between. The germline V gene encodes CDR1 SEHNR and CDR2 FQNEAQ (reference sequence). This CDR3 contains 12 residues. The CDR3 reads CASSLAPNEQYF. In DNA form, the CDR3 reads TGTGCCAGCAGCTTGGCGCCCAACGAGCAGTACTTC.

Points on this clone: Germline is not matched at one junction end, which may reflect a read error. The chain uses TRBV2 and TRBJ2-7; maybe TRBD2 (6 bases). Germline CDR1 is SNHLY and CDR2 is FYNNEI. CDR3 length equals 10 residues. CDR3 sequence (DNA): TGTGCCAGCGGCGGTGCGGGAAGGACCTTC. It encodes CASGGAGRTF.

The chain links TRBV9 to TRBJ1-1, with 8 nucleotides matching TRBD1. The CDR3 consists of 11 residues. Germline assignment: CDR1 SGDLS and CDR2 YYNGEE. The trim removed 3 bases at V and 11 bases at J, leaving 3 bases unmatched. The CDR3 loop is CASSAGGRAFF. The CDR3 coding sequence is TGTGCCAGCAGCGCAGGGGGCCGGGCTTTCTTT.

This chain joins TRBV4-3 and TRBJ2-1; D might be TRBD2 (5 bases). The V gene's germline CDR1 is LGHNA and CDR2 YSLEER. This CDR3 spans 15 amino acids. V gave up 1 base and J gave up 0 bases, with 7 bases separating them. The DNA for the CDR3 is TGCGCCAGCAGCCAAGCGGGGAGCTCCTACAATGAGCAGTTCTTC. Translated: CASSQAGSSYNEQFF.

The V and J genes are TRBV9 and TRBJ2-7, with D possibly matching TRBD2 (5 bases). CDR3 length: 15 amino acids. Germline values: CDR1 SGDLS, CDR2 YYNGEE. V was trimmed by 4 bases and J by 4 bases, leaving 18 bases between them. CDR3 coding DNA: TGTGCCAGCAGCCCCCGAGGGCCGAAGTGGTACGAGCAGTACTTC. Amino acids: CASSPRGPKWYEQYF.

The gene calls are TRBV5-4 and TRBJ2-2; possible D gene TRBD1, 6 bases. V dropped 4 bases and J dropped 1 base, with 14 bases sitting between them. This CDR3 contains 16 residues. Germline loops: CDR1 SGHNT, CDR2 YYREEE (reference sequence). CDR3 nucleotide sequence: TGTGCCAGCAGCCTCGTAGGGGGACAGAACACCGGGGAGCTGTTTTTT. It yields the protein CASSLVGGQNTGELFF. Combining the CDR3 with reference TRBV5-4 and TRBJ2-2 gives the whole variable domain ETGVTQSPTHLIKTRGQQVTLRCSSQSGHNTVSWYQQALGQGPQFIFQYYREEENGRGNFPPRFSGLQFPNYSSELNVNALELDDSALYLCASSLVGGQNTGELFFGEGSRLTVL.

V usage is TRBV29-1 and J usage is TRBJ2-7; maybe TRBD1 (6 bases). Germline CDR1 reads SQVTM; CDR2 reads ANQGSEA. CDR3 length: 16 residues. V lost 0 bases, J lost 6 bases, and 21 bases lay in between. As DNA, the CDR3 is TGCAGCGTTGAAGATGTTGGGACACGGGGTTTAGGCGAGCAGTACTTC. This translates into CSVEDVGTRGLGEQYF.

The chain has TRBV7-9 and TRBJ2-1; 8 bases fit TRBD2. Germline CDR1 SEHNR, CDR2 FQNEAQ (reference sequence). The CDR3 extends over 14 amino acids. V lost 4 bases, J lost 3 bases, and 2 bases stayed unmatched. This CDR3 is CASSSAGVYNEQFF. The CDR3 DNA sequence: TGTGCCAGCAGCTCAGCGGGAGTCTACAATGAGCAGTTCTTC.

The V gene is TRBV14, the J gene TRBJ2-5; D tentatively fits TRBD1 or TRBD2 (5 bases each). This CDR3 region has 15 residues. The germline CDR1 and CDR2 sequences are SGHDN and FVKESK. V was shortened by 3 bases and J by 2 bases, with 13 bases between the two germline ends. The CDR3 protein is CASSQGWGFQETQYF. CDR3 nucleotide sequence: TGTGCCAGCAGCCAGGGATGGGGGTTTCAAGAGACCCAGTACTTC.

The CDR3, as DNA: TGTGCCAGCAGCCCGAGTGGGCGGGGACAGGGATACAATGAGCAGTTCTTC. Its protein is CASSPSGRGQGYNEQFF. J is TRBJ2-1 and V is TRBV11-2; 9 bases fit TRBD1. Germline CDR1 and CDR2: SGHAT and FQNNGV. This CDR3 has 17 amino acids. The V gene end was trimmed by 5 bases and the J gene end by 4 bases; junction bases not matched to a gene: 12.

The chain uses TRBV11-2 and TRBJ1-4; tentatively, D is TRBD1 (6 bases). Looked up from germline, CDR1 is SGHAT and CDR2 is FQNNGV. This CDR3 region has 18 residues. Between the trimmed V and J ends, which lost 5 bases and 0 bases, there was a span of 19 bases. This chain's CDR3 is CASSPGLGQEATNEKLFF. CDR3 sequence (DNA): TGTGCCAGCAGCCCAGGTTTGGGACAAGAGGCAACTAATGAAAAACTGTTTTTT.

The J gene is TRBJ2-1, the V gene TRBV5-1; 14 nucleotides align to TRBD2. The CDR3 totals 16 residues. The germline V gene encodes CDR1 SGHRS and CDR2 YFSETQ. Trimming cost V 0 bases and J 10 bases; bases outside gene matches: 6. CDR3 in amino acids: CASSLGLGLAGGEQFF. The CDR3 DNA follows: TGCGCCAGCAGCTTGGGTTTAGGACTAGCGGGAGGAGAGCAGTTCTTC.

Concerning this clone itself: The sample contains more than one DNA sequence encoding this CDR3. As DNA, the CDR3 is TGCAGCGTTCTGGACGGTTCCTACGAGCAGTACTTC. Amino acids: CSVLDGSYEQYF. The chain combines TRBV29-1 with TRBJ2-7; D gene unclear. Trimming shortened V by 5 bases and J by 1 base, and 9 bases separated the two germline ends. CDR1 SQVTM and CDR2 ANQGSEA come from the germline V gene. CDR3 length: 12 amino acids.

This chain uses TRBV11-2 with TRBJ2-7; D gene uncertain. CDR1 is SGHAT and CDR2 is FQNNGV in the germline V gene. The CDR3 totals 12 residues. The V end lost 5 bases, the J end lost 0 bases, and 5 bases lay between the germline ends. The CDR3 nucleotides are TGTGCCAGCAGCGGTGACTCCTACGAGCAGTACTTC. Residues: CASSGDSYEQYF.

The rearrangement links TRBV6-5 to TRBJ1-1, with a tentative D call TRBD1 (6 bases). This CDR3 contains 12 residues. In germline, CDR1 is MNHEY, CDR2 SVGAGI. V lost 6 bases and J lost 8, with 13 bases in between. CDR3 amino acids: CASRDQGTEAFF. CDR3 nucleotide sequence: TGTGCCAGCAGGGACCAGGGGACGGAAGCTTTCTTT.

The chain uses TRBV7-9 and TRBJ2-7; a possible D gene is TRBD1 (6 bases). The CDR3 has 14 amino acids. Trimming removed 5 bases at V and 5 bases at J, with 16 bases between. The V gene's germline CDR1 is SEHNR and CDR2 FQNEAQ (reference sequence). For the CDR3, the DNA is TGTGCCAGCAGCCACATGACAGGAACGGACGAGCAGTACTTC. This codes for CASSHMTGTDEQYF.

The gene calls are TRBV10-2 and TRBJ1-4; no definite D call. CDR3 length: 15 residues. V was cut by 5 bases and J by 0 bases, with 10 bases left in between. The germline CDR1 and CDR2 sequences are WSHSY and SAAADI. Here the CDR3 DNA reads TGCGCCAGCAGTCCCGGGGAGTCAACTAATGAAAAACTGTTTTTT. It is translated as CASSPGESTNEKLFF.

This chain joins TRBV15 and TRBJ1-2; 9 bases match TRBD1. Germline lookup yields CDR1 LNHNV and CDR2 YYDKDF (reference sequence). This CDR3 is built from 15 residues. The ends lost 4 bases at V and 4 bases at J; junction bases unmatched: 7. This CDR3 reads CATSNPTGGPYGYTF. CDR3 in DNA: TGTGCCACCAGCAACCCTACAGGGGGCCCCTATGGCTACACCTTC.